This TCR beta chain was captured in a study of blood T cell repertoires in COVID-19. The junction had 6 bases not matched to a gene; V was cut back by 0 bases and J by 5 bases. This CDR3 contains 15 residues. Per germline, CDR1 SGHNT and CDR2 YYREEE (reference sequence). This table comes from immunoSEQ multiplex PCR, and its TCRdb copy is limited to in-frame clones, with some not included. This table holds roughly 20,000 clones, about 92% found once. The TCR was taken from a woman in her 50s with active COVID-19. The sequenced material came from peripheral blood. This chain uses TRBV5-4 with TRBJ2-7, with TRBD2 matching 9 bases. CDR3 sequence (DNA): TGTGCCAGCAGCTTGGGGCGGGAGGGCCTCAACGAGCAGTACTTC. Amino acid sequence: CASSLGREGLNEQYF.